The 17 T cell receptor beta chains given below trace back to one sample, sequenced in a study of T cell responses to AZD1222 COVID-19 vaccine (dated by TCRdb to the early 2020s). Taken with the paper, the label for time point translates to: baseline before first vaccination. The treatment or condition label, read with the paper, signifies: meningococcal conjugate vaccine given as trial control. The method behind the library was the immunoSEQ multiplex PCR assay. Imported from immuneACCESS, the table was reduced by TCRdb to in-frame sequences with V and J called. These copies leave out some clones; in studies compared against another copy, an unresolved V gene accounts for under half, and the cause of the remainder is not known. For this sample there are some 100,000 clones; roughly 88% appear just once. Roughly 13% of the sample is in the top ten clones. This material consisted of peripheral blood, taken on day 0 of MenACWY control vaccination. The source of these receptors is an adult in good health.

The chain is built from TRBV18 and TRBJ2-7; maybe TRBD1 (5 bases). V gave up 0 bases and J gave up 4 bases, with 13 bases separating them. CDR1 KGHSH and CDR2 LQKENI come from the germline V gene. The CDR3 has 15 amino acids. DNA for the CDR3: TGTGCCAGCTCACCACCGAGCAGGGATCTTTACGAGCAGTACTTC. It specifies CASSPPSRDLYEQYF.

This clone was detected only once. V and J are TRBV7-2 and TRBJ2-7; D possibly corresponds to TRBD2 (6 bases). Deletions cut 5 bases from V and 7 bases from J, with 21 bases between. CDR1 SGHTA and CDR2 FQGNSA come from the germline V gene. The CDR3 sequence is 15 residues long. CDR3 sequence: CASSPGPGMGGEQYF. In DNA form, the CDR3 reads TGTGCCAGCAGCCCCGGACCGGGGATGGGGGGAGAGCAGTACTTC. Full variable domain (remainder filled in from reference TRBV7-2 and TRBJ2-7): GAGVSQSPSNKVTEKGKDVELRCDPISGHTALYWYRQSLGQGLEFLIYFQGNSAPDKSGLPSDRFSAERTGGSVSTLTIQRTQQEDSAVYLCASSPGPGMGGEQYFGPGTRLTVT.

The CDR3: CASSLGVARPTGELFF. The CDR3 DNA is TGCGCCAGCAGCTTGGGCGTCGCGCGTCCCACCGGGGAGCTGTTTTTT. The rearrangement links TRBV5-1 to TRBJ2-2; D is unclear. The CDR3 runs to 16 residues. V was pared by 0 bases and J by 4 bases, with 13 bases between. Germline CDR1 is SGHRS and CDR2 is YFSETQ.

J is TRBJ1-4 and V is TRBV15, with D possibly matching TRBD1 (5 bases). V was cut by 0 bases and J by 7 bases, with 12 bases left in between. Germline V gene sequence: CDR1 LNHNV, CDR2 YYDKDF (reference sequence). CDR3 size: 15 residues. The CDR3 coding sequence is TGTGCCACCAGCAGAGATCTCTCAGGGAGTGAAAAACTGTTTTTT. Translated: CATSRDLSGSEKLFF.

The CDR3 sequence: CASSQGRGRQYF. CDR3 bases: TGTGCCAGCAGCCAAGGGCGTGGTAGGCAGTACTTC. The chain is built from TRBV14 and TRBJ2-7; D gene unclear. This CDR3 is 12 amino acids long. The V gene's germline CDR1 is SGHDN and CDR2 FVKESK. V was cut by 1 base and J by 9 bases, with 10 bases left in between. The full variable domain, rest sourced from reference TRBV14 and TRBJ2-7, is EAGVTQFPSHSVIEKGQTVTLRCDPISGHDNLYWYRRVMGKEIKFLLHFVKESKQDESGMPNNRFLAERTGGTYSTLKVQPAELEDSGVYFCASSQGRGRQYFGPGTRLTVT.

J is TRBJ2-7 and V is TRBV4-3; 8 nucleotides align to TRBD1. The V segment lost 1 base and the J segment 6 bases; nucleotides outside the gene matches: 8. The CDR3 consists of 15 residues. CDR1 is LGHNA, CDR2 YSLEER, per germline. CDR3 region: CASSQASDRAREQYF. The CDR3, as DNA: TGCGCCAGCAGCCAAGCCTCGGACAGGGCCCGCGAGCAGTACTTC.

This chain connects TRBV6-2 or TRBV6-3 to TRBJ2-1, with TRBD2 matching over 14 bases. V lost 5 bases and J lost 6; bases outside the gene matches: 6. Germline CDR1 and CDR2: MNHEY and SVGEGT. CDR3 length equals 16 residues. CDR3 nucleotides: TGTGCCAGCAGTGTAGCCGGGACTAGCGGGAGCAATGAGCAGTTCTTC. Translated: CASSVAGTSGSNEQFF.

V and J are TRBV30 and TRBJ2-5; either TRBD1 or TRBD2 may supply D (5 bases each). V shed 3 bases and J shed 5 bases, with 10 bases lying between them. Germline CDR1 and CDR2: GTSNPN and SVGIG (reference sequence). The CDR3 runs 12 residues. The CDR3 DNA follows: TGTGCCTGGAGGGAGTGGGGGGAGACCCAGTACTTC. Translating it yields CAWREWGETQYF.

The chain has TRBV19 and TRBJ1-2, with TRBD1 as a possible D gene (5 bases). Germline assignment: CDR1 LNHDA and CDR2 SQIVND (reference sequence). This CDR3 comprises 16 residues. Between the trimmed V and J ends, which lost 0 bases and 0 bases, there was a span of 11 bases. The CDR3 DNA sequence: TGTGCCAGTAGTATAGAGGGACGCAGGTCTAACTATGGCTACACCTTC. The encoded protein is CASSIEGRRSNYGYTF.

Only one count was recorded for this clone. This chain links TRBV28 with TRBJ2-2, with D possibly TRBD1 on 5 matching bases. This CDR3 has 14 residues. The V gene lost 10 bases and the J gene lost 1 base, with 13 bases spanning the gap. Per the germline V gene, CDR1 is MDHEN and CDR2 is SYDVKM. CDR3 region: CATAQGGNTGELFF. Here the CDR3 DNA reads TGTGCCACCGCCCAGGGCGGGAACACCGGGGAGCTGTTTTTT.

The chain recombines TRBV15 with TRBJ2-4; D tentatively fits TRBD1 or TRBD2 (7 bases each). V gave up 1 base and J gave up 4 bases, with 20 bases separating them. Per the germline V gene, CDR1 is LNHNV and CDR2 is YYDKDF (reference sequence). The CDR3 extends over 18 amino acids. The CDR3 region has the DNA TGTGCCACCAGCAGAGTGCCTATCCAAGCGGGACAGAAAAACATTCAGTACTTC. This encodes CATSRVPIQAGQKNIQYF.

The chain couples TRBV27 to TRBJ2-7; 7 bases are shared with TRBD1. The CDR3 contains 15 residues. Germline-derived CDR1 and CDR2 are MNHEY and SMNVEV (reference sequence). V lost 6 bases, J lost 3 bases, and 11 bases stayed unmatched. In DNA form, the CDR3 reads TGTGCCAGCAGCCTCGGGCCAGGGGGATACTACGAGCAGTACTTC. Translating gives CASSLGPGGYYEQYF.

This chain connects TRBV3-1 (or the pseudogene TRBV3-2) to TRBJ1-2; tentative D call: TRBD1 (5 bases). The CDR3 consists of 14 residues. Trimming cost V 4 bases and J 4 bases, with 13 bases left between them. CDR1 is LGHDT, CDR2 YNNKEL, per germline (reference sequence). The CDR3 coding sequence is TGTGCCAGCAGCCCTCTGGGGGAGCGCTATGGCTACACCTTC. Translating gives CASSPLGERYGYTF.

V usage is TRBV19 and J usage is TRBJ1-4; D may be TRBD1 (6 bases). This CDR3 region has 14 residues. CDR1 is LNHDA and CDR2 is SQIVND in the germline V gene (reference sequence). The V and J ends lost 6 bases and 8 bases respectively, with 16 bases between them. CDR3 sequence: CASSQGSQREKLFF. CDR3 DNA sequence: TGTGCCAGTAGCCAGGGGTCGCAAAGGGAAAAACTGTTTTTT. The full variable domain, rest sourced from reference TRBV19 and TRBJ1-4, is DGGITQSPKYLFRKEGQNVTLSCEQNLNHDAMYWYRQDPGQGLRLIYYSQIVNDFQKGDIAEGYSVSREKKESFPLTVTSAQKNPTAFYLCASSQGSQREKLFFGSGTQLSVL.

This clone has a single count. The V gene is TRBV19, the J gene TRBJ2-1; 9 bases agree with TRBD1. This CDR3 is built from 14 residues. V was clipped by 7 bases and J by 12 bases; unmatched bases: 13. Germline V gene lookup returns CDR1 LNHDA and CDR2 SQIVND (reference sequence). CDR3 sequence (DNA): TGTGCCAGTACTCCGGACAGGGGCGGTGGCGTGCAGTTCTTC. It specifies CASTPDRGGGVQFF.

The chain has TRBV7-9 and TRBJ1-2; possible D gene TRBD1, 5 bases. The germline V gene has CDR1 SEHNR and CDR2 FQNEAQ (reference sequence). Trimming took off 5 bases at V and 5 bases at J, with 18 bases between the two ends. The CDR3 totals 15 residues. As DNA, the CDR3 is TGTGCCAGCAGCCAAGAGCGGGGCAGGGAATATGGCTACACCTTC. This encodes CASSQERGREYGYTF.

The CDR3 DNA sequence: TGTGCCAGCAGCCCCGGACTGATCTACAATGAGCAGTTCTTC. This codes for CASSPGLIYNEQFF. The chain joins TRBV5-8 to TRBJ2-1; perhaps TRBD2 as D (5 bases). V was pared by 4 bases and J by 3 bases, with 11 bases between. Germline V gene data show CDR1 as SGHTS and CDR2 as YDEGEE. The CDR3 runs to 14 residues.